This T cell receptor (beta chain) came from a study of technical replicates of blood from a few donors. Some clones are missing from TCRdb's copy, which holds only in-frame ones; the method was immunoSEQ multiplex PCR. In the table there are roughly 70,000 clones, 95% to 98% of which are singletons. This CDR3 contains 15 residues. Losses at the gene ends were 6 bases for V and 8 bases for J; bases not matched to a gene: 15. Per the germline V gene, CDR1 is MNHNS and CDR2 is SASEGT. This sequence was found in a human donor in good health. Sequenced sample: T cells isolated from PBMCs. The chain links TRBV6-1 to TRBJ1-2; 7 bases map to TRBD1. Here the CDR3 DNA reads TGTGCCAGCAGGGTACCACTAGGGACAGCCAAAGGCTACACCTTC. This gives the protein CASRVPLGTAKGYTF.